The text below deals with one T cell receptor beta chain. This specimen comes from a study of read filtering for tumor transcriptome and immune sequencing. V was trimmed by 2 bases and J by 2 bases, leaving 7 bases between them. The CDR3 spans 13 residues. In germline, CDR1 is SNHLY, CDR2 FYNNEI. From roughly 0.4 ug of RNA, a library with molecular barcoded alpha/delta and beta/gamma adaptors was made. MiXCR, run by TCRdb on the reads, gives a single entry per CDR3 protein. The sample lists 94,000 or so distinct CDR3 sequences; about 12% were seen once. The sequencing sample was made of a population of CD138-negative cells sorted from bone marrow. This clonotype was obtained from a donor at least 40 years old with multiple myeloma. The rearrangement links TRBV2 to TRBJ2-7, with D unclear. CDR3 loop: CASSETTPYEQYF. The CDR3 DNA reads TGTGCCAGCAGTGAAACTACCCCCTACGAGCAGTACTTC.